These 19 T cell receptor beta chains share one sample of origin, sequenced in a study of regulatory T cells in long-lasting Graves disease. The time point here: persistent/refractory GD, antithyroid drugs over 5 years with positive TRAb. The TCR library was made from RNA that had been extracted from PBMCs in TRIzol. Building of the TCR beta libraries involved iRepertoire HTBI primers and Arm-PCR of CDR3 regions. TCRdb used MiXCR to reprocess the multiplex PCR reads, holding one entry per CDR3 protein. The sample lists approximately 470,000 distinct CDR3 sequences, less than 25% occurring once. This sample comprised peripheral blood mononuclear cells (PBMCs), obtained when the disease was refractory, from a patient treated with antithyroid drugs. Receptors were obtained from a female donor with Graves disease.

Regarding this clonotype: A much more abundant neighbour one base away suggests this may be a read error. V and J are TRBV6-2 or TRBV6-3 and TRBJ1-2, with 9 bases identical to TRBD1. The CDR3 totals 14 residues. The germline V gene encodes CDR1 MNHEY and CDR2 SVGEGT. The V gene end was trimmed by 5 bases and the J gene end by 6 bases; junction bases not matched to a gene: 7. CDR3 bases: TGTGCCAGCAGTCGGGGACAGGGCGTGGATGGCTACACCTTC. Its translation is CASSRGQGVDGYTF.

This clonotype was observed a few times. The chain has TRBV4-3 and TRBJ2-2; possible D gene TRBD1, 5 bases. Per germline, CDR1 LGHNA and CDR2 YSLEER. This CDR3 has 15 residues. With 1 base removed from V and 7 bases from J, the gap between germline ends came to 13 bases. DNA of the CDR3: TGCGCCAGCAGCCAAGGACAGTTAGGAGACGGGGAGCTGTTTTTT. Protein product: CASSQGQLGDGELFF.

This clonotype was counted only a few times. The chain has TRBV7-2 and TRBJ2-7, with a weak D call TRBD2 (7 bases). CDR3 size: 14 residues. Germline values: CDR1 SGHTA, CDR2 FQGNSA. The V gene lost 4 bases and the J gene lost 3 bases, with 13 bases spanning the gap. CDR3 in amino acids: CASSSAGQVYEQYF. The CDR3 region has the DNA TGTGCCAGCAGCTCAGCGGGACAAGTCTACGAGCAGTACTTC.

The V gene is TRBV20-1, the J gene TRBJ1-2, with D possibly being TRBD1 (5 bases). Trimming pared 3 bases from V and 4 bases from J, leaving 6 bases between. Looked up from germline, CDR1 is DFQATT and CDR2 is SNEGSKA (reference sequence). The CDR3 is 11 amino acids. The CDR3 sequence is CSARGVYGYTF. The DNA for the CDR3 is TGCAGTGCTAGGGGGGTCTATGGCTACACCTTC.

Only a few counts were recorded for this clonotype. CDR3 residues: CASSIYRVDTGELFF. The CDR3 nucleotides are TGTGCCAGCAGTATATACAGGGTGGACACCGGGGAGCTGTTTTTT. The chain carries TRBV6-1 and TRBJ2-2; the D gene is possibly TRBD1 (6 bases). Trimming took 5 bases from V and 3 from J, leaving 13 bases between them. This CDR3 has 15 residues. The germline V gene has CDR1 MNHNS and CDR2 SASEGT.

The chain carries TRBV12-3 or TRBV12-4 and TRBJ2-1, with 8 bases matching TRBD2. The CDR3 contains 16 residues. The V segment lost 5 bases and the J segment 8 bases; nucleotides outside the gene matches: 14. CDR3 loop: CASSGSLSGSLDEQFF. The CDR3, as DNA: TGTGCCAGCAGTGGGTCTCTGAGCGGGAGTTTGGATGAGCAGTTCTTC.

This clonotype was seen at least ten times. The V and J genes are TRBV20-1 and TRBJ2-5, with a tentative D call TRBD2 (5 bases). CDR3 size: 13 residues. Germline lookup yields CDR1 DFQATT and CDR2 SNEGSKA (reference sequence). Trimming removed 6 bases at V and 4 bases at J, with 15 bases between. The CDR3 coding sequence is TGCAGTGCCGCCCCCGGGGAGAGAGAGACCCAGTACTTC. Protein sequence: CSAAPGERETQYF.

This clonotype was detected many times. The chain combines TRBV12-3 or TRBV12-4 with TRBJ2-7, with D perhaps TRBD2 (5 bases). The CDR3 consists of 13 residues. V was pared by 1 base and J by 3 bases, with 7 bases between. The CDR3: CASSLEDYYEQYF. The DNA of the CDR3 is TGTGCCAGCAGTTTAGAAGACTACTACGAGCAGTACTTC.

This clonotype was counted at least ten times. In DNA form, the CDR3 reads TGTGCCAGCAGTTTACAGGTTTTTCAAGAGACCCAGTACTTC. This gives the protein CASSLQVFQETQYF. The chain is built from TRBV28 and TRBJ2-5; D gene unclear. CDR3 length: 14 amino acids. Trimming removed 2 bases from V and 2 bases from J, with 9 bases in between. Germline V CDR1 and CDR2: MDHEN, SYDVKM.

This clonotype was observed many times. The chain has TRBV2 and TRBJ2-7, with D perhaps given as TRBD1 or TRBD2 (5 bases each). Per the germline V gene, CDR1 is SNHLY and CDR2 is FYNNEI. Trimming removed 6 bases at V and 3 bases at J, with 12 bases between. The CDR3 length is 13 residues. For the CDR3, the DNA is TGTGCCAGCAGCAGGGACGGAGACTACGAGCAGTACTTC. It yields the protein CASSRDGDYEQYF.

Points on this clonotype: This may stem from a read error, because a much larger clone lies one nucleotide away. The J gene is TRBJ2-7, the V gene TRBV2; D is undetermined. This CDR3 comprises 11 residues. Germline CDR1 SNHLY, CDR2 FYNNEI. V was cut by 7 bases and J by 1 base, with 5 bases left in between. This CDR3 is CASTKSYEQYF. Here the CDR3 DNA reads TGTGCCAGCACCAAGTCCTACGAGCAGTACTTC.

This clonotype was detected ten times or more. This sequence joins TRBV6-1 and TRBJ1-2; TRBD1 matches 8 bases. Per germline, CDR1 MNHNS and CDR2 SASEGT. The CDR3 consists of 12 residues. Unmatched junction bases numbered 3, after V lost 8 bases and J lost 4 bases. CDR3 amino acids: CASRTGTYGYTF. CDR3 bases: TGTGCCAGCCGGACAGGGACCTATGGCTACACCTTC.

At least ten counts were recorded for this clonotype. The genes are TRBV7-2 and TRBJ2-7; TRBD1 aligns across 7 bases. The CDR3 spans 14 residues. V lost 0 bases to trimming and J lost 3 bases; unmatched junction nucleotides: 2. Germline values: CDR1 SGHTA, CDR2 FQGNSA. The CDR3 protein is CASSLAGQIYEQYF. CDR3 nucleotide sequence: TGTGCCAGCAGCTTAGCGGGACAGATCTACGAGCAGTACTTC.

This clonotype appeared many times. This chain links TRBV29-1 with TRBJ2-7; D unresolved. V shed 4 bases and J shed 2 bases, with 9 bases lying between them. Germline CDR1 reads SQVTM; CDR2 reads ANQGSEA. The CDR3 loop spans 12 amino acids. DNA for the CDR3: TGCAGCGTTGGGCCAACTGCCTACGAGCAGTACTTC. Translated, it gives CSVGPTAYEQYF.

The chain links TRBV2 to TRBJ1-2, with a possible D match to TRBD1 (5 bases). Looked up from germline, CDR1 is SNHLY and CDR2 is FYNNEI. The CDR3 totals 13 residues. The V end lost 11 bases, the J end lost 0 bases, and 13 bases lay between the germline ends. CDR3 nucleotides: TGTGCCTGGGGACGGTTATCTAACTATGGCTACACCTTC. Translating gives CAWGRLSNYGYTF.

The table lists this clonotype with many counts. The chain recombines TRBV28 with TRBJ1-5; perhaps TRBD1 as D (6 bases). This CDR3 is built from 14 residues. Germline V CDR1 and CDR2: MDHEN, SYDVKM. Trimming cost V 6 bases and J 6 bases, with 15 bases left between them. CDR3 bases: TGTGCCAGCAGGGTGGCAGGGGAAACTCAGCCCCAGCATTTT. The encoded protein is CASRVAGETQPQHF.

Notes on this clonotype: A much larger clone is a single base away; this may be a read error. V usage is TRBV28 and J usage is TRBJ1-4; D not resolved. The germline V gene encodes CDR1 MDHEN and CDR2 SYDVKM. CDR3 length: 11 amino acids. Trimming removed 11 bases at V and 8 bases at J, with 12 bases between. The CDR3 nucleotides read TGTGCCGCCCGACTGGGGGAAAAACTGTTTTTT. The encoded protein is CAARLGEKLFF.

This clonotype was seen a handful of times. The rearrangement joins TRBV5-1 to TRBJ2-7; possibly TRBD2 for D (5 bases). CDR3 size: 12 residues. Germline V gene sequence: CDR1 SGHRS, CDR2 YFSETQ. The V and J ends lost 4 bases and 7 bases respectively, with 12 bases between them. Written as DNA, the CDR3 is TGCGCCAGCAGCCATGGAGGCAGGGAGCAGTACTTC. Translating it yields CASSHGGREQYF.

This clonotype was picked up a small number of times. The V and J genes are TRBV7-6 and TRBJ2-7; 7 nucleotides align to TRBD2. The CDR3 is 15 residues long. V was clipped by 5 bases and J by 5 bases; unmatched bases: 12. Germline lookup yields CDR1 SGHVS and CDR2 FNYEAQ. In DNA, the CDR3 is TGTGCCAGCAGCCTGGGGCGGGAGAGACCGCACGAGCAGTACTTC. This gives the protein CASSLGRERPHEQYF.